The clone carrying this TCR beta chain was observed a single time. Its antigen is as yet unknown. This entry comes from a study of chemoradiotherapy in HPV16-positive cancers. Study-level points and caveats: In HPV16-positive patients, HPV-responsive T-cell expansion tracked better recurrence-free survival. Only a couple of HPV16-positive patients supplied the functional HPV-specificity definition. Non-HPV-specific T cells did not expand in tumors during treatment, whereas candidate HPV-specific clones and E7-related motifs did.

Here immunoSEQ multiplex PCR was the method, and the copy in TCRdb shows in-frame clones only, minus some. The data hold about 12,000 clones, with 60% to 85% observed a single time. Sampling was done from a patient who underwent chemoradiotherapy. The sequence derives from a human donor with HPV-associated anogenital cancer.

The DNA for the CDR3 is TGTGCCAGCAGCCAAGATTGGGACAGGGAGGTTAACACTGAAGCTTTCTTT. This gives the protein CASSQDWDREVNTEAFF. The V and J genes are TRBV4-2 and TRBJ1-1; 9 bases are a match to TRBD1. V was pared by 0 bases and J by 2 bases, with 7 bases of the junction left unmatched. This CDR3 region has 17 residues. Germline-derived CDR1 and CDR2 are LGHNA and YNFKEQ.